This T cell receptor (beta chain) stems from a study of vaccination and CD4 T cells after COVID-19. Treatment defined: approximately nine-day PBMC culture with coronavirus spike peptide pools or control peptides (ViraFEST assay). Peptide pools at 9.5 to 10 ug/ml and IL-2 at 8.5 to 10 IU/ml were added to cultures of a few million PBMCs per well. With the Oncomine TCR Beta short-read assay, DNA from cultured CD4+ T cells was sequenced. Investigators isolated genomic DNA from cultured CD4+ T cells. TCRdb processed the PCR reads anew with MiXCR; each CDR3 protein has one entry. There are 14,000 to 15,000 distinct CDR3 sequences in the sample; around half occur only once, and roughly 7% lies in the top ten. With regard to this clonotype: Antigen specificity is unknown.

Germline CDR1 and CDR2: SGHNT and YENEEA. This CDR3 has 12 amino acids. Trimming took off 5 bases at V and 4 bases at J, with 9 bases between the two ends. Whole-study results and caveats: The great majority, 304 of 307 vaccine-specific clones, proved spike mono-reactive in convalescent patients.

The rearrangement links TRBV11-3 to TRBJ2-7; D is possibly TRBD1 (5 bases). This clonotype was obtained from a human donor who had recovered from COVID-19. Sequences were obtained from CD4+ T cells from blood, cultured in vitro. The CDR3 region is CASSADSYEQYF. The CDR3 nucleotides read TGTGCCAGCAGCGCTGACAGTTACGAGCAGTACTTC.